This T cell receptor (beta chain) was recorded in a study of blood T cell repertoires in COVID-19. Study-level background: Italy, Spain and the United States were the sources of the convalescent and acute COVID-19 samples. PBMCs, B-cell-depleted T cells, or T cells provided the cDNA or gDNA that made up the material.

CDR1 SGDLS and CDR2 YYNGEE come from the germline V gene. Deletions cut 4 bases from V and 6 bases from J, with 8 bases between. This CDR3 is 13 amino acids long. Seattle patient enrollment occurred during active infection, with longitudinal follow-up thereafter. In the source study's methods: Amplification of reference gene primers was used by the study to estimate nucleated cell counts. Sequenced by immunoSEQ multiplex PCR; TCRdb stores in-frame clones only, minus some. That table supplies the V and J calls and clone size; D and trimming were determined from the DNA. The sample holds 100,000 to 150,000 clones, 70% to 75% seen once.

The sequenced material came from peripheral blood. This chain connects TRBV9 to TRBJ1-6; possible D gene TRBD1, 5 bases. This TCR came from an elderly man with COVID-19, enrolled during active disease. CDR3 coding DNA: TGTGCCAGCAGCCCCGGGGGTAATTCACCCCTCCACTTT. This codes for CASSPGGNSPLHF.